Following are 2 T cell receptor beta chains from one sample sequenced in a study of blood T cell repertoires in COVID-19. Repertoires were generated with immunoSEQ multiplex PCR, while TCRdb's copy carries only in-frame clones and drops some. This table has roughly 200,000 clones, roughly 80% appearing once. The specimen was peripheral blood. These receptors were collected from a woman of 80 years or more with COVID-19, enrolled during active disease.

This clone was observed once. The chain couples TRBV12-3 or TRBV12-4 to TRBJ1-2, with D unclear. The V gene lost 5 bases and the J gene lost 9 bases, with 7 bases spanning the gap. The CDR3 is 10 amino acids. The CDR3 is CASSAESYTF. The CDR3 bases are TGTGCCAGCAGTGCTGAGAGCTACACCTTC.

The rearrangement links TRBV4-1 to TRBJ2-3; 10 bases map to TRBD2. Unmatched junction bases numbered 5, after V lost 4 bases and J lost 4 bases. The CDR3 has 15 residues. CDR1 is MGHRA and CDR2 is YSYEKL in the germline V gene. CDR3 loop: CASSPRAGGSDTQYF. The CDR3 bases are TGCGCCAGCAGCCCAAGAGCGGGAGGGTCAGATACGCAGTATTTT.